These T cell receptor beta chains were read from a single sample in a study of beta chain features in type 1 diabetes. TCRdb keeps only in-frame clones here, not all; method: immunoSEQ multiplex PCR. The data show 640,000 or so clones, roughly 13% seen once. Sequenced: naive CD4+ T cells from blood. These receptors were taken from a man aged 18 to 30 with type 1 diabetes. Both conserved end residues are trimmed from each CDR3.

J | V | CDR3
TRBJ2-7 | TRBV29-1 | SGGQGNEQY
TRBJ1-2 | TRBV7-9 | ASIPGA
TRBJ1-1 | TRBV5-6 | ASSILGTEAF
TRBJ2-2 | TRBV30 | AWRLPGGYTGELF
TRBJ2-7 | TRBV5-1 | ASSLGPGTSYEQY
TRBJ2-7 | TRBV18 | ASSPGQDPPYEQY
TRBJ1-1 | TRBV19 | ASSIRPENTEAF
TRBJ2-7 | TRBV28 | ASRTGGQESYEQY
TRBJ1-2 | TRBV6-5 | ASSSPDKYGYT
TRBJ2-5 | TRBV7-8 | ASSVGRHETQY
TRBJ2-7 | TRBV27 | ASSSEKTYPSYEQY
TRBJ1-5 | TRBV25-1 | ASSDQGQGDRPQH
TRBJ1-6 | TRBV5-1 | ASSLEAEVGNSPLH
TRBJ1-2 | TRBV7-9 | ASSLVGYT
TRBJ1-1 | TRBV7-9 | ASSFRDSRRMNTEAF
TRBJ2-3 | TRBV12-5 | ASGLSLSTDTQY
TRBJ1-5 | TRBV27 | ASSPNRGVNQPQH
TRBJ2-7 | TRBV5-1 | ASSPLDSASSYEQY
TRBJ2-3 | TRBV5-1 | ASSADRDATDTQY
TRBJ2-1 | TRBV14 | ASSQSPGSYNEQF
TRBJ2-7 | TRBV5-1 | ASRPSYLQGRLHEQY
TRBJ1-6 | TRBV7-6 | ASSLVGGLNSPLH
TRBJ1-1 | TRBV10-3 | AISVRSEGNTEAF
TRBJ2-3 | TRBV7-2 | ASSFPGRVDTQY
TRBJ1-4 | TRBV5-4 | ASSLGSGVEKLF
TRBJ2-1 | TRBV5-1 | ASSLTVSSYNEQF
TRBJ2-7 | TRBV7-9 | ASSSSGGFSYEQY
TRBJ2-7 | TRBV5-6 | ASRPQTGSGHEQY
TRBJ2-1 | TRBV30 | AWSVWGPTYNEQF
TRBJ2-7 | TRBV27 | ASSPILRRNYEQY
TRBJ2-5 | TRBV30 | AWSGGETQY
TRBJ1-1 | TRBV5-1 | ASSLARSNTEAF
TRBJ2-7 | TRBV18 | ASSPPSGGSSYEQY
TRBJ2-3 | TRBV20-1 | SAGDTQY
TRBJ2-3 | TRBV7-9 | ASSWGQGGTDTQY
TRBJ1-2 | TRBV18 | ASSPSTGVGYGYT
TRBJ2-7 | TRBV25-1 | ASSELGRQLRYEQY
TRBJ1-2 | TRBV27 | ASSPDRARGITNYGYT
TRBJ2-5 | TRBV9 | ASSHRTLAGGGETQY
TRBJ1-2 | TRBV7-9 | ASRPPGDVYGYT
TRBJ1-1 | TRBV30 | AWKGQRDAEAF
TRBJ2-6 | TRBV28 | ANRESGANVLT
TRBJ2-7 | TRBV9 | ASSVGNSGQGYEQY
TRBJ2-1 | TRBV29-1 | SVKGLAGVSYNEQF
TRBJ2-1 | TRBV11-2 | ASSLRRTGNNEQF
TRBJ1-4 | TRBV7-9 | ATHPGPLKQNEKLF
TRBJ2-5 | TRBV10-3 | AIGRGEETQY
TRBJ2-4 | TRBV19 | ASSMAGGTWWAKNIQY
TRBJ1-6 | TRBV13 | ASSPQSNSPLH
TRBJ1-3 | TRBV27 | ASSTNLGNTIY
TRBJ1-6 | TRBV4-1 | ASSQDGYQSNSPLH
TRBJ2-7 | TRBV19 | ASRGWGAANEQY
TRBJ2-5 | TRBV14 | ASSQDWGETQY
TRBJ2-7 | TRBV20-1 | SALDRPEQY
TRBJ2-3 | TRBV2 | ASRSGGTDTQY